This entry is about one T cell receptor (beta chain). This specimen comes from a study of blood T cell repertoires in COVID-19. Study summary: Italy, Spain and the United States were the sources of the convalescent and acute COVID-19 samples. T cells, B-cell-depleted T cells, or PBMCs supplied cDNA or gDNA.

Trimming took 6 bases from V and 3 from J, leaving 12 bases between them. This CDR3 has 14 residues. The V gene's germline CDR1 is KGHDR and CDR2 SFDVKD. As handled by the study authors: How many nucleated cells were present was estimated from reference gene primer amplification. The assay was immunoSEQ multiplex PCR, and TCRdb's table has in-frame clones only and misses some. That table gives V, J and clone size, and the DNA gave D and trimming. The sample comprises 400,000 to 450,000 clones, 88% of which are singletons, and around 12% rests with the top ten. Seattle patients were enrolled during active infection and followed longitudinally.

The V call is TRBV24-1, the J call TRBJ2-3; D is possibly TRBD2 (6 bases). Sequences were obtained from peripheral blood. The TCR originated in a woman aged 45-65 years with COVID-19, enrolled during active disease. CDR3: CATSSGGKTDTQYF. In DNA, the CDR3 is TGTGCCACCAGTTCCGGAGGGAAGACAGATACGCAGTATTTT.